This entry is about one T cell receptor beta chain. Its antigen remains unidentified. The CDR3 contains 12 residues. Germline CDR1 reads GTSNPN; CDR2 reads SVGIG (reference sequence). Trimming stripped 6 bases from V and 9 bases from J, with 15 bases between. TCRdb reanalysed the 5' RACE reads using MiXCR and keeps one entry per CDR3 protein. The sample contains about 100,000 distinct CDR3 sequences, roughly 8.3% of which appear only once. The sample comes from a study of CD8 T cells in ankylosing spondylitis. Study results and limitations: Some motif variants had been reported before (in reactive arthritis synovial fluid and blood).

V is TRBV30 and J is TRBJ1-5; D is unclear. The receptor's source is a male donor with ankylosing spondylitis or in good health (not recorded which). What was sequenced was blood, either unsorted or a sorted T cell fraction (not recorded which). The CDR3 sequence: CACGVAGPPQHF. The CDR3 DNA reads TGTGCCTGCGGCGTCGCTGGGCCGCCCCAGCATTTT.